A single sample gave rise to the 18 T cell receptor beta chains below, sequenced in a study of T-cell memory formation after mild COVID-19. TCRdb reprocessed the 5' RACE reads with MiXCR, giving one entry per CDR3 protein. This repertoire shows some 100,000 distinct CDR3 sequences, approximately 10% found once; its top ten account for around 40%. The source material was PBMCs or a T cell subset sorted from them (not recorded which). These receptors originate from a man aged 18 to 30 who had mild COVID-19 (a few samples of this study predate the infection). Cell type and time point are not known.

The chain employs TRBV19 and TRBJ1-5; D might be TRBD1 (6 bases). The CDR3 consists of 13 residues. The V gene lost 7 bases and the J gene lost 6 bases, with 13 bases spanning the gap. Germline V gives CDR1 LNHDA, CDR2 SQIVND (reference sequence). CDR3: CASNLGGTQPQHF. The CDR3 nucleotides are TGTGCCAGTAATTTGGGGGGCACTCAGCCCCAGCATTTT.

V is TRBV7-9 and J is TRBJ1-2, with unresolved D. CDR3 length equals 12 residues. Deletions cut 5 bases from V and 2 bases from J, with 6 bases between. Germline V gives CDR1 SEHNR, CDR2 FQNEAQ (reference sequence). As DNA, the CDR3 is TGTGCCAGCAGCCCGGAGAACTATGGCTACACCTTC. It is translated as CASSPENYGYTF. The entire variable domain, with the rest obtained from reference TRBV7-9 and TRBJ1-2, is as follows: DTGVSQNPRHKITKRGQNVTFRCDPISEHNRLYWYRQTLGQGPEFLTYFQNEAQLEKSRLLSDRFSAERPKGSFSTLEIQRTEQGDSAMYLCASSPENYGYTFGSGTRLTVV.

The chain recombines TRBV10-3 with TRBJ2-1, with 7 bases matching TRBD2. This CDR3 has 14 amino acids. Per the germline V gene, CDR1 is ENHRY and CDR2 is SYGVKD. V gave up 6 bases and J gave up 7 bases; unmatched junction bases: 9. The CDR3: CAIRPGGLGNEQFF. As DNA, the CDR3 is TGTGCCATCAGACCGGGGGGATTAGGGAATGAGCAGTTCTTC.

This chain connects TRBV20-1 to TRBJ2-1; TRBD1 is a possible D gene (6 bases). The V gene's germline CDR1 is DFQATT and CDR2 SNEGSKA (reference sequence). Trimming shortened V by 3 bases and J by 1 base, and 10 bases separated the two germline ends. The CDR3 spans 14 residues. The CDR3 DNA sequence: TGCAGTGCTAGGAACAGGGAATCCTACAATGAGCAGTTCTTC. Translation gives CSARNRESYNEQFF.

This clonotype has a handful of counts. The chain joins TRBV5-1 to TRBJ2-1; D not certain. The CDR3 runs 15 residues. Germline CDR1 is SGHRS and CDR2 is YFSETQ. V shed 4 bases and J shed 6 bases, with 17 bases lying between them. The CDR3 coding sequence is TGCGCCAGCAGCCGAGGCTTCTCCCCCACCAATGAGCAGTTCTTC. This translates into CASSRGFSPTNEQFF. The variable domain in full, completed from reference TRBV5-1 and TRBJ2-1, reads KAGVTQTPRYLIKTRGQQVTLSCSPISGHRSVSWYQQTPGQGLQFLFEYFSETQRNKGNFPGRFSGRQFSNSRSEMNVSTLELGDSALYLCASSRGFSPTNEQFFGPGTRLTVL.

This clonotype was detected only a few times. V and J are TRBV5-1 and TRBJ1-1, with a possible D match to TRBD1 (6 bases). The CDR3 is made up of 15 amino acids. The ends were cut back, 5 bases at V and 2 bases at J, with 16 bases in the middle. The germline gives CDR1 SGHRS, CDR2 YFSETQ. The CDR3 is CASRDELRGNTEAFF. In DNA form, the CDR3 reads TGCGCCAGCAGGGACGAACTCAGGGGTAACACTGAAGCTTTCTTT.

This chain connects TRBV19 to TRBJ2-3; the match to TRBD2 covers 8 bases. This CDR3 is built from 15 residues. Germline-derived CDR1 and CDR2 are LNHDA and SQIVND (reference sequence). J lost 3 bases, V lost 4 bases, and 6 bases had no gene match. CDR3 region: CASSTRGGTTDTQYF. CDR3 sequence (DNA): TGTGCCAGTAGTACGCGCGGGGGGACAACAGATACGCAGTATTTT. Looking up the rest from reference TRBV19 and TRBJ2-3 gives the full variable domain: DGGITQSPKYLFRKEGQNVTLSCEQNLNHDAMYWYRQDPGQGLRLIYYSQIVNDFQKGDIAEGYSVSREKKESFPLTVTSAQKNPTAFYLCASSTRGGTTDTQYFGPGTRLTVL.

The V gene is TRBV4-3, the J gene TRBJ1-2; D is ambiguous. Trimming took off 0 bases at V and 5 bases at J, with 13 bases between the two ends. CDR1 LGHNA and CDR2 YSLEER come from the germline V gene. This CDR3 is 15 amino acids long. The chain's CDR3 is CASSQDRDSIYGYTF. The CDR3 bases are TGCGCCAGCAGCCAAGATCGGGATTCGATATATGGCTACACCTTC.

This clonotype was recorded at least ten times. The chain couples TRBV9 to TRBJ2-3, with unresolved D. CDR3 length equals 15 residues. Germline V gives CDR1 SGDLS, CDR2 YYNGEE. V lost 3 bases to trimming and J lost 5 bases, with 16 bases between them. DNA for the CDR3: TGTGCCAGCAGCGCCGCCGCTATACTCGGAGATACGCAGTATTTT. Amino acid sequence: CASSAAAILGDTQYF.

The V gene is TRBV27, the J gene TRBJ2-2, with D perhaps assigned TRBD1 or TRBD2 (6 bases each). Germline V gene sequence: CDR1 MNHEY, CDR2 SMNVEV (reference sequence). The CDR3 spans 15 residues. Trimming took off 7 bases at V and 6 bases at J, with 18 bases between the two ends. This CDR3 reads CASTPRGVYAGELFF. The CDR3 coding sequence is TGTGCCAGCACTCCTAGGGGGGTCTACGCCGGGGAGCTGTTTTTT.

This chain links TRBV20-1 with TRBJ2-7; TRBD1 matches 7 bases. The germline V gene has CDR1 DFQATT and CDR2 SNEGSKA (reference sequence). CDR3 length equals 15 residues. V shed 6 bases and J 3 bases; nucleotides not matched to a gene: 14. In DNA form, the CDR3 reads TGCAGTGCACAGCCGGGACAGCTCCTGCTCTACGAGCAGTACGTC. This codes for CSAQPGQLLLYEQYV.

There are a few counts of this clonotype. The chain combines TRBV5-1 with TRBJ2-7; no firm D call. Per the germline V gene, CDR1 is SGHRS and CDR2 is YFSETQ. There are 12 residues in the CDR3. The germline V and J ends were trimmed by 5 bases and 2 bases, with 8 bases remaining between them. The CDR3 DNA follows: TGCGCCAGCAGGGGGATAACCTACGAGCAGTACTTC. This translates into CASRGITYEQYF.

This chain connects TRBV7-8 to TRBJ1-5; 8 positions match TRBD1. This CDR3 region has 17 residues. Trimming cost V 4 bases and J 6 bases; bases outside gene matches: 14. Germline assignment: CDR1 SGHVS and CDR2 FQNEAQ. This CDR3 is CASSYGQGGEFGQPQHF. Written as DNA, the CDR3 is TGTGCCAGCAGCTATGGACAGGGTGGAGAGTTCGGTCAGCCCCAGCATTTT.

The chain recombines TRBV7-9 with TRBJ2-2, with no clear D. V was clipped by 6 bases and J by 7 bases, with 9 bases between them. The CDR3 extends over 12 amino acids. Germline V gene data show CDR1 as SEHNR and CDR2 as FQNEAQ (reference sequence). CDR3 sequence reads: CASRGNGGELFF. The CDR3 coding sequence is TGTGCCAGCAGGGGGAACGGCGGGGAGCTGTTTTTT.

This clonotype was counted a few times. The chain uses TRBV5-1 and TRBJ2-4; D gene ambiguous. Trimming cost V 1 base and J 4 bases, with 18 bases left between them. The CDR3 consists of 17 residues. Per germline, CDR1 SGHRS and CDR2 YFSETQ. The DNA of the CDR3 is TGCGCCAGCAGCTTGCGGTCTCTCGACATAGGAAAAAACATTCAGTACTTC. Protein product: CASSLRSLDIGKNIQYF.

This sequence joins TRBV29-1 and TRBJ2-5, with 11 bases lining up with TRBD1. Losses at the gene ends were 7 bases for V and 0 bases for J; bases not matched to a gene: 16. CDR3 length equals 18 residues. Germline V gene sequence: CDR1 SQVTM, CDR2 ANQGSEA. The DNA of the CDR3 is TGCAGCGCCGTCCGCGCGGACAGGGGGCATTTGTACCAAGAGACCCAGTACTTC. Its protein is CSAVRADRGHLYQETQYF.

There are a few counts of this clonotype. The gene calls are TRBV21-1 and TRBJ2-7; the table calls TRBD1, which could not be checked here. TRBV21-1 is listed as a pseudogene. The CDR3 consists of 17 residues. CDR3: CASSPCNRSFSSYEQYV. The CDR3 coding sequence is TGTGCCAGCAGCCCCTGCAATCGGTCATTTAGCTCCTACGAGCAGTACGTC.

This clonotype has just a few counts. V usage is TRBV4-3 and J usage is TRBJ1-1; D is unclear. The CDR3 totals 15 residues. Looked up from germline, CDR1 is LGHNA and CDR2 is YSLEER. Trimming pared 2 bases from V and 4 bases from J, leaving 14 bases between. The chain's CDR3 is CASSQSPALGTEAFF. In DNA, the CDR3 is TGCGCCAGCAGCCAATCCCCGGCCCTGGGCACTGAAGCTTTCTTT.